This entry lists 10 T cell receptor beta chains sequenced from one sample in a study of a mutant IDH1 vaccine in newly diagnosed glioma. Time point: baseline, week 1 (first vaccination visit). Treatment specified: pre-vaccination baseline after standard-of-care therapy. Clones were sequenced by immunoSEQ multiplex PCR, and TCRdb holds only the in-frame ones, with some missing. The sample contains tens of thousands of clones, 92% of which appear only once. The specimen comprised PBMCs, sampled from a glioma patient treated with radiotherapy, temozolomide or both. All receptors derive from a man between 18 and 29 years old with glioma.

This sequence joins TRBV7-2 and TRBJ2-7, with TRBD1 matching 7 bases. In germline, CDR1 is SGHTA, CDR2 FQGNSA. The CDR3 loop spans 13 amino acids. V shed 1 base and J 5 bases; nucleotides not matched to a gene: 2. CDR3 in DNA: TGTGCCAGCAGCTTAGGCAGGGGGAACGAGCAGTACTTC. Its translation: CASSLGRGNEQYF.

The rearrangement uses TRBV27 and TRBJ1-1; D remains ambiguous. Germline CDR1 MNHEY, CDR2 SMNVEV (reference sequence). The CDR3 consists of 13 residues. V shed 2 bases and J shed 1 base, with 5 bases lying between them. DNA for the CDR3: TGTGCCAGCAGTTTAACGGCGAACACTGAAGCTTTCTTT. It translates to CASSLTANTEAFF.

The chain employs TRBV5-1 and TRBJ1-4, with TRBD1 identical over 11 bases. The trim removed 4 bases at V and 4 bases at J, leaving 6 bases unmatched. Germline CDR1 reads SGHRS; CDR2 reads YFSETQ. The CDR3 loop spans 16 amino acids. The CDR3 DNA reads TGCGCCAGCAGCATGGGACAGGGGGGTTATAATGAAAAACTGTTTTTT. Translated, it gives CASSMGQGGYNEKLFF. Full variable domain (outside the CDR3, taken from reference TRBV5-1 and TRBJ1-4): KAGVTQTPRYLIKTRGQQVTLSCSPISGHRSVSWYQQTPGQGLQFLFEYFSETQRNKGNFPGRFSGRQFSNSRSEMNVSTLELGDSALYLCASSMGQGGYNEKLFFGSGTQLSVL.

This chain joins TRBV30 and TRBJ2-7; 7 nucleotides agree with TRBD2. Per germline, CDR1 GTSNPN and CDR2 SVGIG (reference sequence). This CDR3 comprises 11 residues. J was trimmed by 5 bases and V by 5 bases; bases with no gene match: 3. CDR3 nucleotides: TGTGCCTGGGGGAGCGGGGACGAGCAGTACTTC. Its protein product is CAWGSGDEQYF.

The chain has TRBV10-2 and TRBJ2-7, with D possibly matching TRBD2 (5 bases). Looked up from germline, CDR1 is WSHSY and CDR2 is SAAADI. CDR3 length: 14 amino acids. V lost 2 bases to trimming and J lost 0 bases, with 8 bases between them. CDR3 residues: CASSEPGSSYEQYF. In nucleotides, the CDR3 is TGCGCCAGCAGTGAGCCGGGGAGCTCCTACGAGCAGTACTTC.

This sequence joins TRBV5-6 and TRBJ2-7, with D possibly TRBD1 on 6 matching bases. Germline values: CDR1 SGHDT, CDR2 YYEEEE. With 3 bases removed from V and 6 bases from J, the gap between germline ends came to 13 bases. The CDR3 is 13 residues long. CDR3: CASSSQQGGEQYF. Written as DNA, the CDR3 is TGTGCCAGCAGCTCCCAACAGGGTGGCGAGCAGTACTTC.

The J gene is TRBJ2-7, the V gene TRBV27, with D perhaps matching TRBD1 (6 bases). CDR1 and CDR2 from the germline V gene are MNHEY and SMNVEV (reference sequence). The V end lost 6 bases, the J end lost 4 bases, and 13 bases lay between the germline ends. The CDR3 sequence is 13 residues long. This CDR3 reads CASRDLTGYEQYF. The DNA for the CDR3 is TGTGCCAGCAGGGATTTAACAGGGTACGAGCAGTACTTC.

This chain connects TRBV10-3 to TRBJ1-1, with D perhaps TRBD1 (5 bases). Trimming shortened V by 2 bases and J by 6 bases, and 10 bases separated the two germline ends. Looked up from germline, CDR1 is ENHRY and CDR2 is SYGVKD. The CDR3 totals 13 residues. CDR3 DNA: TGTGCCATCAGTGAGCCCGGGGGGGCTGAAGCTTTCTTT. The encoded protein is CAISEPGGAEAFF.

The chain is built from TRBV27 and TRBJ2-7, with a tentative D call TRBD1 (6 bases). The germline V gene has CDR1 MNHEY and CDR2 SMNVEV (reference sequence). The CDR3 is 14 amino acids. Trimming removed 8 bases at V and 2 bases at J, with 16 bases between. The CDR3 region is CASSSGVGTYEQYF. CDR3 bases: TGTGCCAGCTCTTCAGGGGTTGGGACCTACGAGCAGTACTTC.

The chain is built from TRBV28 and TRBJ2-7; D is possibly TRBD1 (5 bases). The V end was cut by 0 bases, the J end by 2 bases, with 8 bases between. This CDR3 is 14 amino acids long. The germline V gene encodes CDR1 MDHEN and CDR2 SYDVKM. The CDR3, as DNA: TGTGCCAGCAGTTTATGGGGCAGGGCCTACGAGCAGTACTTC. Amino acid sequence: CASSLWGRAYEQYF.